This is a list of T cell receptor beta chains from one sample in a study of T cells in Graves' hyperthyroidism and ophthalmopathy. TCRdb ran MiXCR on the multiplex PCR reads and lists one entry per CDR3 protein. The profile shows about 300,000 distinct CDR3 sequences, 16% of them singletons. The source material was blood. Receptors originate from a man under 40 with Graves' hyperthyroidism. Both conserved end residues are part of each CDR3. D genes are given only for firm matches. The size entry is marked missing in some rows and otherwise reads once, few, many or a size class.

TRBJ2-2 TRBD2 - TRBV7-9 CASSPPSGRADGELFF TGTGCCAGCAGCCCACCTAGCGGGAGGGCCGACGGGGAGCTGTTTTTT
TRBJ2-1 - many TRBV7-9 CASNGQIYNEQFF TGTGCCAGCAATGGGCAGATATACAATGAGCAGTTCTTC
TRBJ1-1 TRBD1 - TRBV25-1 CASSSSHRGWTEAFF TGTGCCAGCAGTTCTTCACACAGGGGATGGACTGAAGCTTTCTTT
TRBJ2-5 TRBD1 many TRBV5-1 CASSSRQGVETQYF TGCGCCAGCAGCTCAAGACAGGGTGTGGAAACCCAGTACTTC
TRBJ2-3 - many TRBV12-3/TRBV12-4 CASSLGVTDTQYF TGTGCCAGCAGTTTAGGGGTCACAGATACGCAGTATTTT
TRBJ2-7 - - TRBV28 CASSLLPGVGGYEQYF TGTGCCAGCAGTCTCCTCCCCGGGGTTGGCGGCTACGAGCAGTACTTC
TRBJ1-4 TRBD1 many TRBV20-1 CSARGTGQANEKLFF TGCAGTGCTAGAGGGACGGGACAGGCTAATGAAAAACTGTTTTTT
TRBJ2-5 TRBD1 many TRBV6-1 CASRRQGFQETQYF TGTGCCAGCAGGAGACAGGGGTTCCAAGAGACCCAGTACTTC
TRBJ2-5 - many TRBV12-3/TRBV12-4 CASSPDVQETQYF TGTGCCAGCAGTCCCGATGTCCAAGAGACCCAGTACTTC
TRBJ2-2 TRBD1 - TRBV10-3 CATKSSQGSHTGELFF TGTGCCACCAAATCCTCACAGGGGTCCCACACCGGGGAGCTGTTTTTT
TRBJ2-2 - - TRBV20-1 CSASGNGELFF TGCAGTGCTAGCGGGAACGGGGAGCTGTTTTTT
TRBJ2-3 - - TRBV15 CATSRGEDTQYF TGTGCCACCAGCAGAGGGGAAGACACGCAGTATTTT
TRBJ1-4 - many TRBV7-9 CASSFGFKDEKLFF TGTGCCAGCAGCTTTGGGTTCAAGGATGAAAAACTGTTTTTT
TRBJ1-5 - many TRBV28 CASRPRRGQPQHF TGTGCCAGCAGGCCAAGGCGAGGACAGCCCCAGCATTTT
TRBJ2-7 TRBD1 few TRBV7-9 CASSKIKPGQGHEQYF TGTGCCAGCAGCAAAATTAAACCGGGACAGGGCCACGAGCAGTACTTC
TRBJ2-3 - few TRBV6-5 CASSYLRGSTDTQYF TGTGCCAGCAGTTACCTCCGGGGAAGCACAGATACGCAGTATTTT
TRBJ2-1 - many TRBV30 CAWSVQVYNEQFF TGTGCCTGGAGTGTCCAAGTTTACAATGAGCAGTTCTTC
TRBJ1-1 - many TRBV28 CASSLTGATTEAFF TGTGCCAGCAGCCTCACGGGGGCTACCACTGAAGCTTTCTTT
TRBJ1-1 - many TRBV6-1 CASVGRNTEAFF TGTGCCAGTGTCGGGAGGAACACTGAAGCTTTCTTT
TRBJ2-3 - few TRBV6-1 CASNGDTDTQYF TGTGCCAGCAACGGAGACACAGATACGCAGTATTTT
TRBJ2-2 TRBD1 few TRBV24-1 CATSDLERQGGTGELFF TGTGCCACCAGTGATTTAGAGAGACAGGGGGGCACCGGGGAGCTGTTTTTT
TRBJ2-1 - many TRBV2 CASSEALLGGQAEQFF TGTGCCAGCAGTGAAGCGCTCTTGGGGGGGCAGGCTGAGCAGTTCTTC
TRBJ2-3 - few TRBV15 CATSSSGGTDTQYF TGTGCCACCAGCAGTAGCGGTGGCACAGATACGCAGTATTTT
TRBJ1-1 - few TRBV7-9 CASSTRTVGGGNTEAFF TGTGCCAGCAGCACCCGGACAGTCGGAGGGGGGAACACTGAAGCTTTCTTT
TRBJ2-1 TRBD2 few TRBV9 CASSVGGGSPYNEQFF TGTGCCAGCAGCGTAGGGGGAGGGAGCCCCTACAATGAGCAGTTCTTC
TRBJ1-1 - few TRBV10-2 CASSGPGAGSTEAFF TGCGCCAGCAGTGGGCCAGGGGCAGGGAGCACTGAAGCTTTCTTT
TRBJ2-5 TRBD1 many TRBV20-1 CSARGTGGQRAQYF TGCAGTGCTAGAGGGACAGGGGGCCAGAGAGCCCAGTACTTC
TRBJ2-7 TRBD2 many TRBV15 CATSRSTVGREEQYF TGTGCCACCAGCAGAAGCACCGTGGGGCGGGAGGAGCAGTACTTC
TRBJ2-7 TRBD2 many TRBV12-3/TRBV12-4 CASSSSGRAVEQYF TGTGCCAGCAGTTCAAGCGGGAGAGCTGTCGAGCAGTACTTC